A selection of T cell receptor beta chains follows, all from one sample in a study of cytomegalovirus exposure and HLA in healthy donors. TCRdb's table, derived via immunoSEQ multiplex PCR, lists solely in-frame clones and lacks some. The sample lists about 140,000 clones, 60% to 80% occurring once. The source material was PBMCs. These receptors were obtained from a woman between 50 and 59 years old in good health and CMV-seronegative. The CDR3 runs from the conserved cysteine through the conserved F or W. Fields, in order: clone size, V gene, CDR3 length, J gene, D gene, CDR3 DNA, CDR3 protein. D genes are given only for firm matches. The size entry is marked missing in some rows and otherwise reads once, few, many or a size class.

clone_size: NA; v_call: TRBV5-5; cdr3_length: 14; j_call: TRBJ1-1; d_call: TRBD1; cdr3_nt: TGTGCCAGCAGCTTGGACAGAAACTACAGGGGGGCTTTCTTT; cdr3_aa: CASSLDRNYRGAFF
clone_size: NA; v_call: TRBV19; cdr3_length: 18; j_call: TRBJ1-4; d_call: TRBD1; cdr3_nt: TGTGCCAGTAGTATCGAGGGGGCGAGAAGTCTTTTAAGTGAAAAACTGTTTTTT; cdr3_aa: CASSIEGARSLLSEKLFF
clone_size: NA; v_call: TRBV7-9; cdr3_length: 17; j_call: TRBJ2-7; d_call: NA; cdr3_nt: TGTGCCAGCACCTCTTACCAGGCCCCGTATAGCTCCTACGAGCAGTACTTC; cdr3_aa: CASTSYQAPYSSYEQYF
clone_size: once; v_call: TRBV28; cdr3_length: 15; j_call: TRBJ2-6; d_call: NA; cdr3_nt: TGTGCCAGCAGCGATGGAGTCCCTGGGGCCAACGTCCTGACTTTC; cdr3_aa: CASSDGVPGANVLTF
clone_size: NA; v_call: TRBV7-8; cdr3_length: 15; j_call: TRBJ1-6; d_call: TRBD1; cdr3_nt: TGTGCCAGCAGTCGCAGGACAGGGGGCGCGTCACCCCTCCACTTT; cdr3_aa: CASSRRTGGASPLHF
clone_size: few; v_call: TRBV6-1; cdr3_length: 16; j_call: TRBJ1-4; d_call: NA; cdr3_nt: TGTGCCAGCAGTGAAGTCCCGGGCGGGGCGGATGAAAAACTGTTTTTT; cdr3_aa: CASSEVPGGADEKLFF
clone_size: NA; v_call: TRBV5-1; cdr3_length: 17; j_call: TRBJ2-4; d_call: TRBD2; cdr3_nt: TGCGCCAGCAGCTTTTTAACTAGCGGGGGGCCCGGAAACATTCAGTACTTC; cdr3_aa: CASSFLTSGGPGNIQYF
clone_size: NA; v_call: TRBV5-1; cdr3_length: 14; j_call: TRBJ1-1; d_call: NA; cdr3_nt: TGCGCCAGCAGTCTGACAGGCAGGGACACTGAAGCTTTCTTT; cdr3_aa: CASSLTGRDTEAFF
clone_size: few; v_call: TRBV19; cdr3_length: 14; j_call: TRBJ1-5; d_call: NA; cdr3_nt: TGTGCCAGTAGTATGCAAGGGGGACCGCAGCCCCAGCATTTT; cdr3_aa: CASSMQGGPQPQHF
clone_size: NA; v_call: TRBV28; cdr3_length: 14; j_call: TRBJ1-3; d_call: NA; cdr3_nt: TGTGCCAGCAGTTTATCGGGGTCGGGAAACACCATATATTTT; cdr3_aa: CASSLSGSGNTIYF
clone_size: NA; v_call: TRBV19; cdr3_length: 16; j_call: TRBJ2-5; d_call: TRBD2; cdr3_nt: TGTGCCAGTATTGGGACTAGCGGGGGACACCAAGAGACCCAGTACTTC; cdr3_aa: CASIGTSGGHQETQYF
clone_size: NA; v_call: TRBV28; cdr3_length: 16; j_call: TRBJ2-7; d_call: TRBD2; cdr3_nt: TGTGCCAGCAGTGGGAGCGGGGGGGCTCTGTATTACGAGCAGTACTTC; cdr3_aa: CASSGSGGALYYEQYF
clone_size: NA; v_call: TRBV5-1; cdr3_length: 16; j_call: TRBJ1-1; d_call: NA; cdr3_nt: TGCGCCAGCAGCTTGGTGAGGGTCGGGGTTAGTTCTGAAGCTTTCTTT; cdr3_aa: CASSLVRVGVSSEAFF
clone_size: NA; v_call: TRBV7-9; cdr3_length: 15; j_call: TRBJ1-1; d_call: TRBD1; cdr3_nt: TGTGCCAGCAGCCGAGTCCGGGACAGGATCACTGAAGCTTTCTTT; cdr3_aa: CASSRVRDRITEAFF
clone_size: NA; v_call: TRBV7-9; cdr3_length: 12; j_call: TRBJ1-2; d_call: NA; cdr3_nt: TGTGCCAGCAGCCCCGGGGTAGGGGGCTACACCTTC; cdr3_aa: CASSPGVGGYTF
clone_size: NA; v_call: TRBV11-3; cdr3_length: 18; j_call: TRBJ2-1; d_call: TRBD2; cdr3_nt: TGTGCCAGCAGCTTAGTCACAATAGCGGGGGACTCCTACAATGAGCAGTTCTTC; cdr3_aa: CASSLVTIAGDSYNEQFF
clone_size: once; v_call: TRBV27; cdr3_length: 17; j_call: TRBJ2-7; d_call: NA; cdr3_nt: TGTGCCAGCAGTTTTCAACTCTCAGGGTGGGGGCTTGACGAGCAGTACTTC; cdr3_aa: CASSFQLSGWGLDEQYF
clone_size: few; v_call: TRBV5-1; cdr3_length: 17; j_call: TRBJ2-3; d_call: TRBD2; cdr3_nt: TGCGCCAGCAGCGCAGGCCGGGGCGGGGGGGACACAGATACGCAGTATTTT; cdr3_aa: CASSAGRGGGDTDTQYF
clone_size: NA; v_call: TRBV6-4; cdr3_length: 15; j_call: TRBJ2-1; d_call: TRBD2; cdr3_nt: TGTGCCAGCAGCCTGACTAGCGGGGAATACAATGAGCAGTTCTTC; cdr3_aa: CASSLTSGEYNEQFF
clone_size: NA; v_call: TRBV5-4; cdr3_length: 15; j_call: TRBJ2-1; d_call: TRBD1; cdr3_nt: TGTGCCAGCAGCTTGGCACAGGGGGGTAACAATGAGCAGTTCTTC; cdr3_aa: CASSLAQGGNNEQFF
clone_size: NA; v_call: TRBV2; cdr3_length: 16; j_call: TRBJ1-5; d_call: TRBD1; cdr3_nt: TGTGCCAGCAGCGGGACAGGGGACTATAGCAATCAGCCCCAGCATTTT; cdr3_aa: CASSGTGDYSNQPQHF
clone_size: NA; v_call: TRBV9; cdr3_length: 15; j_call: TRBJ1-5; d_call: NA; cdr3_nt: TGTGCCAGCAGCCCGGGTTCGAGTAGCAATCAGCCCCAGCATTTT; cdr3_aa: CASSPGSSSNQPQHF
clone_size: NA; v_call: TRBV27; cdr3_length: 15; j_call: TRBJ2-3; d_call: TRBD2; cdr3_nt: TGTGCCAGCAGCTCCCTTGGACTAGCGGGGGATACGCAGTATTTT; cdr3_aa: CASSSLGLAGDTQYF
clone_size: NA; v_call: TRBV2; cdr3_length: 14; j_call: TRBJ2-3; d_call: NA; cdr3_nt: TGTGCCAGCAGCCTTCCTTCTAGCACAGATACGCAGTATTTT; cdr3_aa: CASSLPSSTDTQYF
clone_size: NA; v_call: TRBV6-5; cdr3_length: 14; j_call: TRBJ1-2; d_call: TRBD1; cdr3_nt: TGTGCCAGCAGAAGGGGACAGGGGATCTATGGCTACACCTTC; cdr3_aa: CASRRGQGIYGYTF
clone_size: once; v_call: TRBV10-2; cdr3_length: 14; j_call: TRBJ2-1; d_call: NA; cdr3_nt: TGCGCCAGCAGTGAAAGCGGACCTTACAATGAGCAGTTCTTC; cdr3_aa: CASSESGPYNEQFF
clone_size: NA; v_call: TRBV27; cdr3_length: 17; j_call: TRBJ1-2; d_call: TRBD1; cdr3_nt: TGTGCCAGCAGTTTATCGAAAGGACAGGGGATCCACTATGGCTACACCTTC; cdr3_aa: CASSLSKGQGIHYGYTF
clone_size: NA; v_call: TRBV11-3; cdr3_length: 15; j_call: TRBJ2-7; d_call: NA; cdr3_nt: TGTGCCAGCAGCTTAGGATTTGGGGGGACCTACGAGCAGTACTTC; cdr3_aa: CASSLGFGGTYEQYF
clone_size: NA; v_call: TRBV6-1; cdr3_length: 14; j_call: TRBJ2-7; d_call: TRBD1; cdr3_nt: TGTGCCAGCAGTGAAGTCCCAGGGGGCTACGAGCAGTACTTC; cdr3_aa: CASSEVPGGYEQYF
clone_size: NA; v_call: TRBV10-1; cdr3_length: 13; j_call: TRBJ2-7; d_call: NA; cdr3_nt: TGCGCCAGCAGTGAGGCAGGGGGAGGTGAGCAGTACTTC; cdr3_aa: CASSEAGGGEQYF
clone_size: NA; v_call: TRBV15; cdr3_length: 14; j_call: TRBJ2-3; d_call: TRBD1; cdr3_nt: TGTGCCACCAGCAGAGATCCAGGGGGCGCTACGCAGTATTTT; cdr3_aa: CATSRDPGGATQYF
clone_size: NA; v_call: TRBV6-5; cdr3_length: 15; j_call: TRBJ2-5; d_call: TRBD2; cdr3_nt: TGTGCCAGCAGTTACAGTAGCGGGGCCCAAGAGACCCAGTACTTC; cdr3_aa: CASSYSSGAQETQYF
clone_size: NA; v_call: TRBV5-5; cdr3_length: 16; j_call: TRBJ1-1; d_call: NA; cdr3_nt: TGTGCCAGCATACAATCTTATACTTCACTAAGAGCTGAAGCTTTCTTT; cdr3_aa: CASIQSYTSLRAEAFF
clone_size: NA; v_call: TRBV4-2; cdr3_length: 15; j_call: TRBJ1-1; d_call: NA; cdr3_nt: TGTGCCAGCAGCCAAGATAGTAGGAGTTACACTGAAGCTTTCTTT; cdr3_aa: CASSQDSRSYTEAFF
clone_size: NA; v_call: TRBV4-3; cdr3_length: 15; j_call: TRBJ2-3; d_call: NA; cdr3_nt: TGCGCCAGCAGCCAGGGGGGGGGCCGGACAGATACGCAGTATTTT; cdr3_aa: CASSQGGGRTDTQYF
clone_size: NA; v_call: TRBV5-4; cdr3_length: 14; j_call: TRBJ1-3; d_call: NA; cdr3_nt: TGTGCCAGCAGTTCAGACAGCTCTGGAAACACCATATATTTT; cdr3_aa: CASSSDSSGNTIYF
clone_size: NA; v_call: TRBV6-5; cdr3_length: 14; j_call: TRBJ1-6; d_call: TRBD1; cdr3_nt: TGTGCCAGCAGTCCAGGGGGAGGTAATTCACCCCTCCACTTT; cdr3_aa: CASSPGGGNSPLHF
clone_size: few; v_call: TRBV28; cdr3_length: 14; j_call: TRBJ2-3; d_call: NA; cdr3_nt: TGTGCCAGCAGTTTCGAGGGTAGCACAGATACGCAGTATTTT; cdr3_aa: CASSFEGSTDTQYF
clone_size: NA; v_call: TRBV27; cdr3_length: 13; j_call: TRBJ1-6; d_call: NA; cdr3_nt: TGTGCCAGCAGTTTATCGGATAGCACACCCCTCCACTTT; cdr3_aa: CASSLSDSTPLHF
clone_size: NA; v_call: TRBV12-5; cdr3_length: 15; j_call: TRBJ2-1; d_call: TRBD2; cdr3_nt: TGTGCTAGTGGTTTGGGGCGGGGGGGCCTCAATGAGCAGTTCTTC; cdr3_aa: CASGLGRGGLNEQFF
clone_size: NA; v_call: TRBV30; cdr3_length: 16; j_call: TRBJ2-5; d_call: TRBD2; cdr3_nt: TGTGCCTGGAGTATCAATAGCGGGGGGGCCGGAGAGACCCAGTACTTC; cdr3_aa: CAWSINSGGAGETQYF
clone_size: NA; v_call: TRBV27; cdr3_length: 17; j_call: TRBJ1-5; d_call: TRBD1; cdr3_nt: TGTGCCAGCAGTTTATTTTGGACAGGGAAACGCAATCAGCCCCAGCATTTT; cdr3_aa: CASSLFWTGKRNQPQHF
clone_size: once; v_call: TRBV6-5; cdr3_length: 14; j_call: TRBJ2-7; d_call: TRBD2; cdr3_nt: TGTGCCAGCAGACCTGCGGGGGGGCACTACGAGCAGTACTTC; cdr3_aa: CASRPAGGHYEQYF
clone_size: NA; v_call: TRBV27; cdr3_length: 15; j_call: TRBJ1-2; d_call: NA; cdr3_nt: TGTGCCAGCAGTTTCCGTACAGGGCTCAACTATGGCTACACCTTC; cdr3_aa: CASSFRTGLNYGYTF